The sequence of this TCR beta chain was determined in a study of cytotoxic CD8 clonotypes in ibrutinib-treated CLL. Study information: Sample averages reached about 250,000 productive templates and 94,082 productive rearrangements. Study-wide results and caveats: Clonality rose at ibrutinib response and fell back toward baseline at progression. Starting clonality was above that of age-matched healthy donors and tracked circulating CD8+ T-cell counts.

The table came from immunoSEQ multiplex PCR; TCRdb's copy has only in-frame clones and leaves some out. The sample yields 30,000 or so clones, roughly 57% seen once. Frozen-stored PBMCs produced about 2 micrograms of genomic DNA for TCR beta libraries. Remarks on this clone: Antigen unknown.

The CDR3 has 17 residues. V lost 5 bases and J lost 5; bases outside the gene matches: 16. The germline V gene encodes CDR1 MDHEN and CDR2 SYDVKM. This specimen was PBMCs, taken before ibrutinib treatment. This chain connects TRBV28 to TRBJ2-7, with 9 bases fitting TRBD1. The source of this sequence is a human donor with chronic lymphocytic leukemia. The CDR3 is CASSLRGVQGAGNEQYF. The CDR3, as DNA: TGTGCCAGCAGTCTGAGGGGTGTACAGGGGGCGGGGAACGAGCAGTACTTC.